This paragraph reports one TCR beta chain. One junction end does not reproduce the germline sequence, and a read error may be involved. Sequenced by immunoSEQ multiplex PCR; TCRdb stores in-frame clones only, minus some. The profile shows fewer than 200,000 clones, 85% to 90% of them singletons. The sample is drawn from a study of control samples from healthy donors and cancer patients. The germline gives CDR1 MDHEN, CDR2 SYDVKM. The CDR3 is made up of 18 amino acids. The TCR originated in a woman in her 50s in good health. The gene calls are TRBV28 and TRBJ1-2, with TRBD1 matching over 9 bases. The sample consisted of blood. As DNA, the CDR3 is TGTGCCAGCAGGTTAACCGGGACAGGGAAGAGGACGGGCTATGACTACACCTTC. This encodes CASRLTGTGKRTGYDYTF.